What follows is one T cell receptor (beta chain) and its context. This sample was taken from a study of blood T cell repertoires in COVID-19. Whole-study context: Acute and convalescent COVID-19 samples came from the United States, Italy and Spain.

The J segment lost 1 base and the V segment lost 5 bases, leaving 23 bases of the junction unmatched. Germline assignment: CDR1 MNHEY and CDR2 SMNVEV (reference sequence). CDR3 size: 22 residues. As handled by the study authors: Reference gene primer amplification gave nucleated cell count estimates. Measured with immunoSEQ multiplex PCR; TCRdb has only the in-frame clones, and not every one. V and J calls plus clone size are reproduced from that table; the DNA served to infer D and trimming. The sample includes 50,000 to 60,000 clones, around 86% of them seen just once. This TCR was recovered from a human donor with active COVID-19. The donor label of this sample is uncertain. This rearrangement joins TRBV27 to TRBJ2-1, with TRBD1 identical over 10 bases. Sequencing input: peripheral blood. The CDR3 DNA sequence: TGTGCCAGCAGTCCCCGGGACAGGGGAAGAGAAGAAACTGTAGCTTCCTACAATGAGCAGTTCTTC. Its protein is CASSPRDRGREETVASYNEQFF.